This T cell receptor (beta chain) was identified during a study of T cell responses to AZD1222 COVID-19 vaccine (dated by TCRdb to 2020 to 2023). Background for the entire study: AZD1222 recipients given second doses at about 4 weeks or at about 12 weeks were pooled, since spike-specific TCR depth and breadth were not found to differ between the two schedules. TCR sequencing was performed for more than 230 trial participants, of whom 207 were given two doses of AZD1222 and around 26 were given two doses of MenACWY control vaccine. Trial participants were enrolled by age into subgroups of 18-55, 56-69 and 70-plus years, and roughly 160, 29 and 62 TCR-sequenced participants, respectively, were included in these subgroups.

The CDR3 regions of human TCRbeta chains were analyzed by immunosequencing. The study's own analysis went as follows. TCRs in the repertoires were matched against a reference library of SARS-CoV-2-specific TCRs that had been generated with the MIRA antigen-specificity platform. Breadth meant the fraction of unique TCRs that were SARS-CoV-2-associated, whereas depth meant the fraction of total T cells that were SARS-CoV-2-associated. Each spike-specific TCR was assigned to its reactive spike region and to a CD4 or CD8 class using the MIRA data. Log10-transformed breadth and depth values were compared by one-way ANOVA with Sidak's multiple comparisons tests. TCRdb took over this immuneACCESS table, retaining in-frame rearrangements with V and J assigned. Such tables are incomplete; in checked studies, under half of the missing clones stem from an unresolved V gene, and the remainder is unexplained. The DNA was the basis for D and trimming; V, J and clone size are from that table. The sample includes around 88,000 clones, with roughly nine tenths observed a single time. The top ten hold around 6.7% of the sample.

The table lists this clone with a count of one. Which antigen it targets is not known. No much larger clonotype is one base removed from it; base qualities were not supplied. This specimen's time point label, per the study, means: baseline before first vaccination. Vaccinee samples were obtained from the UK trials COV001 and COV002, which included a single-blind randomized controlled phase 2/3 trial of AZD1222 (ChAdOx1 nCoV-19) in healthy adults. For TCRbeta chain sequencing, PBMC samples from trial participants were taken at day 0 and at day 28 after the second dose. CDR3 length: 14 amino acids, cysteine to phenylalanine. Only the CDR3 DNA is retained, 42 bases long and in frame from the first base. Via the germline V gene, CDR1 is SQVTM and CDR2 ANQGSEA. From V the trimming removes 7 bases and from J it removes 0 bases, while the gene matches leave 6 bases of the junction unaccounted for. Broader findings and caveats from the paper: Because no samples from the day 14 peak response were available, repertoires could be characterized only after the peak T cell response. The 56-69-year group was small, and its depth increase did not reach significance, likely because of low power. Participants were mostly white British, with more females than males. The authors suggested clonal diversity may have been underestimated. After two AZD1222 doses, both the breadth and the depth of spike-specific TCRs were significantly higher than at day 0 and than in MenACWY recipients. Only 5 to 7 AZD1222 recipients were SARS-CoV-2 seropositive at baseline, limiting conclusions about previously exposed vaccinees. Reportedly, close to half of the unique spike-specific TCRs recognized epitopes lying outside the regions that are mutated in the B.1.351 and B.1.1.7 variants. The vaccine-associated CD4 TCRs covered the entire spike protein, and the dominant responses fell in regions 160-218 and 743-854.

This TCR derives from an adult in good health. Recombination linked TRBV29-1 to TRBJ2-1; 7 nucleotides in the junction match TRBD1. The sample in question was peripheral blood, obtained on day 0 of AZD1222 vaccination. The CDR3 amino acid sequence is: CSGKDRSSYNEQFF. In nucleotide form, the sequence is TGCAGCGGGAAGGACAGGAGCTCCTACAATGAGCAGTTCTTC.